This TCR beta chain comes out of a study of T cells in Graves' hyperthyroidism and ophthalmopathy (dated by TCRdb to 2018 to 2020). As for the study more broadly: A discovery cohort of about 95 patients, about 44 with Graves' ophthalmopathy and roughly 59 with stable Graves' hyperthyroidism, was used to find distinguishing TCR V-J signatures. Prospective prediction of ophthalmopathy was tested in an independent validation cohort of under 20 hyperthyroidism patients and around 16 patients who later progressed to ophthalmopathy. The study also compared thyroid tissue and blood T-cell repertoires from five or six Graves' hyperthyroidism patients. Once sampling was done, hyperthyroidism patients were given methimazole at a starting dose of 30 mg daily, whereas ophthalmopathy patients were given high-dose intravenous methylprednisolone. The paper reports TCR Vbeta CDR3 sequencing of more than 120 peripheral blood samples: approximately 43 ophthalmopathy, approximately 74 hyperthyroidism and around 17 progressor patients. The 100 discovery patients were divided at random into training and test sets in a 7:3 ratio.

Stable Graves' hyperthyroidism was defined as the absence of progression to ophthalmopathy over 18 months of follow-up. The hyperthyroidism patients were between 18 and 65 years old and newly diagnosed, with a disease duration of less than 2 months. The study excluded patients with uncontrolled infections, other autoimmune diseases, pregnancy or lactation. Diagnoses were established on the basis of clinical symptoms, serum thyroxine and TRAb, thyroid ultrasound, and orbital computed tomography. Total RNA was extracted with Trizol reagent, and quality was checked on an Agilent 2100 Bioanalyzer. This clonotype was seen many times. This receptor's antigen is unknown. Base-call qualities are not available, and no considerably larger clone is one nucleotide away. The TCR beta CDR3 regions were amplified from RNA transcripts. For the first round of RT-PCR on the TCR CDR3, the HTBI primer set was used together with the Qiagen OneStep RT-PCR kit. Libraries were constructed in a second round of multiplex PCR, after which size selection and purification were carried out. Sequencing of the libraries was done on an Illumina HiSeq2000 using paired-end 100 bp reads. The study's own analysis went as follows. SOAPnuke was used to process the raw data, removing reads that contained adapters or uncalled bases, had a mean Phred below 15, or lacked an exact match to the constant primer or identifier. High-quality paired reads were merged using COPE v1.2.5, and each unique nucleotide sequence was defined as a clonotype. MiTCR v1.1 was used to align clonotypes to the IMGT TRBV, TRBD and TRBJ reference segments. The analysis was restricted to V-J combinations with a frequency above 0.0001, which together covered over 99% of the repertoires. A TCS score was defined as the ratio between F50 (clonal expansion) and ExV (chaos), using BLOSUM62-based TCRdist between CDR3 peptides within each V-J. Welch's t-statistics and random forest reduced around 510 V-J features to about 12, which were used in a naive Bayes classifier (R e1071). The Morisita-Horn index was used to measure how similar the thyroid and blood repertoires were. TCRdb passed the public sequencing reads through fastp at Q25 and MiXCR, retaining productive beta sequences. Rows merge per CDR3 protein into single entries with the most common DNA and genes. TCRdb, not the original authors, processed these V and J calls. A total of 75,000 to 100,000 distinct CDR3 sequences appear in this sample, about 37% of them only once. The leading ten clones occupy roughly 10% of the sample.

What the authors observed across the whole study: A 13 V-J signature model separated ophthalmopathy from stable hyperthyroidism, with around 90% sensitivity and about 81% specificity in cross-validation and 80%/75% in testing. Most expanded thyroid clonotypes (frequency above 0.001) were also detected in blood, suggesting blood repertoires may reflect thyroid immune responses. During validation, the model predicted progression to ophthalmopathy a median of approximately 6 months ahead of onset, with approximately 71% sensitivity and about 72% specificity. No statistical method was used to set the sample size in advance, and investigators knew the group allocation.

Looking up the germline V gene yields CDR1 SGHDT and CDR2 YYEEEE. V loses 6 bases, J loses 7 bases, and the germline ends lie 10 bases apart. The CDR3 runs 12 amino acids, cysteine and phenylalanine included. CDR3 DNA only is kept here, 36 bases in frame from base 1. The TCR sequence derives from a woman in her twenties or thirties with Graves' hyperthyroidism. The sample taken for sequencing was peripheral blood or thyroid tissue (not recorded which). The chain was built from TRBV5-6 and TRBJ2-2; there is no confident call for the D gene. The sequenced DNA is TGTGCCAGCAATCCCACCAACGGGGAGCTGTTTTTT. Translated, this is CASNPTNGELFF.